The rows below give T cell receptor beta chains drawn from one sample of a study of T cell repertoires in ileal Crohn's disease. The table came from immunoSEQ multiplex PCR; TCRdb's copy has only in-frame clones and leaves some out. The sample carries fewer than 20,000 clones, 92% recorded once. Sequenced input: ileal tissue. The source is an adult with Crohn's disease. Each CDR3 is given with its conserved first and last residue. The D gene is left open where the match is weak. For some rows the clone size is stated as once, few or many, or as a class when expanded; others skip it.

TGTGCCAGCAGCTTAGGGACAGGGATGGCAAACACCATATATTTT	CASSLGTGMANTIYF	TRBD1	NA	TRBV7-2	TRBJ1-3
TGTGCCAGCAGCTTGGAGCCGGGGAACACTGAAGCTTTCTTT	CASSLEPGNTEAFF	NA	few	TRBV5-4	TRBJ1-1
TGTGCCAGCAGCGCCCGGGACACTCAAAACTATGGCTACACCTTC	CASSARDTQNYGYTF	NA	NA	TRBV9	TRBJ1-2
TGTGCCAGCAGTTCGCAGGGGGCTTCGAACACTGAAGCTTTCTTT	CASSSQGASNTEAFF	TRBD1	NA	TRBV2	TRBJ1-1
TGTGCCAGCAGCCCACAGTCATACAATGAGCAGTTCTTC	CASSPQSYNEQFF	NA	once	TRBV7-6	TRBJ2-1
TGCGCCAGCAGCTTGGAGGGTTTTCCCACAGATACGCAGTATTTT	CASSLEGFPTDTQYF	NA	NA	TRBV5-1	TRBJ2-3
TGTGCCAGCAGTGAAGACGTGGACACCTCTGGAAACACCATATATTTT	CASSEDVDTSGNTIYF	NA	NA	TRBV6-1	TRBJ1-3
TGTGCCAGCAGGGGTCGGCAAACTGAAGCTTTCTTT	CASRGRQTEAFF	NA	few	TRBV28	TRBJ1-1
TGTGCCAGCACCCCCCGGGCCGCTTTGCCCCAGCATTTT	CASTPRAALPQHF	NA	NA	TRBV28	TRBJ1-5
TGTGCCAGCACTAGCGGGGGGGCCTCTGGGGCCAACGTCCTGACTTTC	CASTSGGASGANVLTF	TRBD2	NA	TRBV28	TRBJ2-6
TGTGCCAGCAGCTTTGGTGCGTTTAATTACGAGCAGTACTTC	CASSFGAFNYEQYF	NA	once	TRBV5-4	TRBJ2-7
TGTGCCATCAGTGATGACAACCAAGAGACCCAGTACTTC	CAISDDNQETQYF	NA	NA	TRBV10-3	TRBJ2-5
TGCGCCAGCAGCCAAGTTATAGGAACCTACGAGCAGTACTTC	CASSQVIGTYEQYF	NA	NA	TRBV4-1	TRBJ2-7
TGTGCCAGCAGTTCGCCTGGTCACTACGAGCAGTACTTC	CASSSPGHYEQYF	NA	large	TRBV28	TRBJ2-7
TGCGCCAGCAGCCAAATCGGGGGGGACACAGATACGCAGTATTTT	CASSQIGGDTDTQYF	TRBD2	once	TRBV4-3	TRBJ2-3
TGTGCCAGCAGAGCGGGTTTCTCCTACGAGCAGTACTTC	CASRAGFSYEQYF	NA	few	TRBV7-9	TRBJ2-7
TGTGCCAGCAGCTCCGGGGAAAATGGCTACACCTTC	CASSSGENGYTF	NA	once	TRBV6-4	TRBJ1-2
TGTGCCAGTAGTTTGACAGGGGAGGAGACCCAGTACTTC	CASSLTGEETQYF	TRBD1	NA	TRBV19	TRBJ2-5
TGTGCCAGCAGCTTGGGACGCAATCAGCCCCAGCATTTT	CASSLGRNQPQHF	NA	NA	TRBV5-6	TRBJ1-5
TGCGCCAGCAGCTTTAAAGGTGACGAGCAGTACTTC	CASSFKGDEQYF	NA	NA	TRBV5-1	TRBJ2-7
TGTGCCAGTAGTACAGGGGGAGGCACCGGGGAGCTGTTTTTT	CASSTGGGTGELFF	NA	NA	TRBV19	TRBJ2-2
TGTGCCAGCAGTACCGGAAACACCATATATTTT	CASSTGNTIYF	NA	NA	TRBV2	TRBJ1-3
TGTGCTAGCAGCCGGGGACACCAAGAGACCCAGTACTTC	CASSRGHQETQYF	NA	once	TRBV7-7	TRBJ2-5
TGTGCCAGCAGCTTAGTCGGGGGCTACACAGATACGCAGTATTTT	CASSLVGGYTDTQYF	NA	NA	TRBV13	TRBJ2-3
TGTGCCAGCAGAGGCGGGAAGCAAGAGACCCAGTACTTC	CASRGGKQETQYF	NA	NA	TRBV2	TRBJ2-5